The source of this T cell receptor (beta chain) is a study of ipilimumab plus nivolumab after autologous stem cell transplantation (dated by TCRdb to 2020 to 2022). For the wider study: Trial patients received a median of about 5 ipilimumab doses and fewer than 10 nivolumab doses. Patients in the trial were undergoing autologous transplant and had high-risk diffuse large B cell lymphoma, mature T cell lymphoma, or multiple myeloma. Thirty-five patients made up the trial's intent-to-treat population. The research as a whole found: The authors stated that profiles of the T cell receptor repertoire, regulatory T cell phenotype and gut microbiota provided a biologic rationale for studying this approach further. Combined checkpoint inhibition appeared tolerable as post-transplant consolidation, according to the authors' conclusion.

Points on this clone: Its antigen has not been determined. Base quality data are lacking; no much larger clone is found one base away.

As encoded in the germline V gene, CDR1 is LGHNA while CDR2 is YNFKEQ. The V end loses 2 bases and the J end loses 6 bases, and a stretch of 14 bases separates them. Counted from cysteine to phenylalanine, this CDR3 has 15 amino acids. Just CDR3 DNA is preserved here, 45 bases in frame from base 1. Checkpoint therapy began 14 to 28 days after autologous transplant, with ipilimumab given at 1 mg/kg intravenously on day 1 of selected weeks. Patients received nivolumab at 3 mg/kg intravenously on day 1 of weeks 1, 4, 7, 10, and every two weeks through week 26. The study was a Phase Ib clinical trial testing combined checkpoint inhibition with ipilimumab and nivolumab as consolidation after autologous stem cell transplantation. Libraries were prepared through the immunoSEQ multiplex PCR assay. TCRdb provides this immuneACCESS table in a form limited to in-frame rearrangements. Some clones are lacking; in checked studies, under half of them reflect an unresolved V gene, and why the rest are absent is not known. The sample profile shows about 15,000 clones; about four fifths of them were found once. In total, the top ten clones hold more than 9% of the sample.

The sample was PBMCs, taken in a trial of ipilimumab plus nivolumab as post-transplant consolidation. The TCR was taken from a male donor with primary mediastinal lymphoma. In this chain, TRBV4-2 is recombined with TRBJ2-1; the D assignment is uncertain and may be TRBD1 or TRBD2, with 6 bases supporting each. CDR3 protein: CASSQFRGGGNEQFF. The sequenced DNA: TGTGCCAGCAGCCAATTCCGTGGAGGGGGCAATGAGCAGTTCTTC.